This entry is about one TCR beta chain. The source of the sample is a study of blood T cell repertoires in COVID-19. Study information: The analysed material was cDNA or gDNA that came from T cells, B-cell-depleted T cells, or PBMCs.

Ages ranged from 18 to 89 years, with residence in some 25 US areas. Participants' reported clinical history set cohort assignment. Cohort 3 recovery required two negative PCRs, clearance, or symptom resolution. Method: immunoSEQ multiplex PCR; TCRdb's copy keeps in-frame clones and lacks some. The sample carries 150,000 to 250,000 clones, 75% to 90% recorded once. The receptor was derived from a woman aged 25 to 39 who had recovered from COVID-19. The sequenced sample was PBMCs or T cells enriched from blood (not recorded which).

The chain's CDR3 is CASSSRQGNTEAFF. In DNA form, the CDR3 reads TGTGCCAGTAGTAGTCGACAGGGCAACACTGAAGCTTTCTTT. The chain couples TRBV19 to TRBJ1-1; 7 nucleotides line up with TRBD1. This CDR3 spans 14 amino acids. Germline assignment: CDR1 LNHDA and CDR2 SQIVND (reference sequence). Trimming removed 4 bases from V and 2 bases from J; junction bases left unmatched: 4.